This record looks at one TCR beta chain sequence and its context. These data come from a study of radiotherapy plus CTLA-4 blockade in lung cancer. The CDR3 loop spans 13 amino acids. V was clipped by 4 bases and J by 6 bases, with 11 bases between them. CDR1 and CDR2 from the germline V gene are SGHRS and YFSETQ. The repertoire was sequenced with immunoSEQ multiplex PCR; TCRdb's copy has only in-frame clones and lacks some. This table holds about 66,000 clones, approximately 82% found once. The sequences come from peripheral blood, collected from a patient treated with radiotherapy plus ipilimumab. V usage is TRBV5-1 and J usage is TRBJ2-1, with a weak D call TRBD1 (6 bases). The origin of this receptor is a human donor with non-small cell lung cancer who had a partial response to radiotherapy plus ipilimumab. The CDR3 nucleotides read TGCGCCAGCAGCCCGGACAGATTCAATGAGCAGTTCTTC. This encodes CASSPDRFNEQFF.